These T cell receptor beta chains were read from a single sample in a study of neurological immune-mediated disorders. Each CDR3 protein gets one entry after TCRdb re-called the 5' RACE reads with MiXCR. The table has about 74,000 distinct CDR3 sequences, 5.2% seen once. The specimen was PBMCs. These receptors all come from a man between 18 and 29 years old with multiple sclerosis. Each CDR3 is given with its conserved first and last residue. The order of the fields is D gene, clone size, J gene, V gene, CDR3 DNA, CDR3 protein. The D gene is left open where the match is weak. Sizes are listed as once, few, many or a size class.

D: TRBD1; size: many; J: TRBJ1-3; V: TRBV20-1; DNA: TGCAGTGCCGGGACAGCCGGACGAAACACCATATATTTT; CDR3: CSAGTAGRNTIYF
D: NA; size: many; J: TRBJ1-6; V: TRBV9; DNA: TGTGCCAGCAGCGTAGAAGGATCACCCCTCAACTTT; CDR3: CASSVEGSPLNF
D: TRBD2; size: many; J: TRBJ2-1; V: TRBV20-1; DNA: TGCAGTGCTTCTAGCGGGACAAGCTCCTACAATGAGCAGTTCTTC; CDR3: CSASSGTSSYNEQFF
D: NA; size: many; J: TRBJ1-1; V: TRBV27; DNA: TGTGCCAGCAGTTCTCCGGGACTGGGCACTGAAGCTTTCTTT; CDR3: CASSSPGLGTEAFF
D: NA; size: many; J: TRBJ2-7; V: TRBV11-2; DNA: TGTGCCAGCAGCCTGGGACCCTCCGCTTCCTACGAGCAGTACTTC; CDR3: CASSLGPSASYEQYF
D: TRBD2; size: many; J: TRBJ2-7; V: TRBV20-1; DNA: TGCAGTGCCGGAGCGGGGACCTACGAGCAGTACTTC; CDR3: CSAGAGTYEQYF
D: NA; size: many; J: TRBJ1-1; V: TRBV10-3; DNA: TGTGCCATCAGTGAGGCCGGGTCCTCGAACACTGAAGCTTTCTTT; CDR3: CAISEAGSSNTEAFF
D: NA; size: many; J: TRBJ2-7; V: TRBV12-3/TRBV12-4; DNA: TGTGCCAGCAGTTTCGGTCCTACGGTGGCCTACGAGCAGTACTTC; CDR3: CASSFGPTVAYEQYF
D: TRBD2; size: many; J: TRBJ2-5; V: TRBV20-1; DNA: TGCAGTGCTAGAGATGTAGCGGGGGGGGCTGAGACCCAGTACTTC; CDR3: CSARDVAGGAETQYF
D: NA; size: many; J: TRBJ2-1; V: TRBV7-2; DNA: TGTGCCAGCAGCTTAAAGGGGGGCTCGAGCTCCTACAATGAGCAGTTCTTC; CDR3: CASSLKGGSSSYNEQFF
D: TRBD1; size: many; J: TRBJ2-5; V: TRBV9; DNA: TGTGCCAGCAGCGGACCAACAGGGGCCCGGGGAGAGACCCAGTACTTC; CDR3: CASSGPTGARGETQYF
D: NA; size: many; J: TRBJ1-1; V: TRBV29-1; DNA: TGCAGCGTCTTCCCCCTGACAAGGACGACTGAAGCTTTCTTT; CDR3: CSVFPLTRTTEAFF
D: NA; size: many; J: TRBJ2-6; V: TRBV4-3; DNA: TGCGCCAGCAGCCAAGATTTCGGGGGTGGGGCCAACGTCCTGACTTTC; CDR3: CASSQDFGGGANVLTF
D: NA; size: many; J: TRBJ2-2; V: TRBV9; DNA: TGTGCCAGCACCCGGACGTATGGCGGGGAGCTGTTTTTT; CDR3: CASTRTYGGELFF
D: TRBD2; size: many; J: TRBJ2-1; V: TRBV7-9; DNA: TGTGCCAGCAGCTCCGGGGGTGGGACTAGCAGAGTCAATGAGCAGTTCTTC; CDR3: CASSSGGGTSRVNEQFF